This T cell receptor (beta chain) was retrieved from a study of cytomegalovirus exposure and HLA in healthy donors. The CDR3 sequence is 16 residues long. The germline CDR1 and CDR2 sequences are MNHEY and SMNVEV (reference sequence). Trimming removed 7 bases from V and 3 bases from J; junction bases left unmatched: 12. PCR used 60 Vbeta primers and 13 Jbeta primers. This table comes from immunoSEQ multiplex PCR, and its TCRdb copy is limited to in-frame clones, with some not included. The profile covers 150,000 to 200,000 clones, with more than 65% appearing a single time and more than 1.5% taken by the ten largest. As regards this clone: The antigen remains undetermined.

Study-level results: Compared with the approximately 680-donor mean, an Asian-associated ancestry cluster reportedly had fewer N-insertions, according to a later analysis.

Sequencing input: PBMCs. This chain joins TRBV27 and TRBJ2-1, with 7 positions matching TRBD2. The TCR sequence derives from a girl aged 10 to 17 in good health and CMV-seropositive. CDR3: CASTPSSGGGYNEQFF. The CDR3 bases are TGTGCCAGCACCCCCTCCTCGGGGGGAGGCTACAATGAGCAGTTCTTC.